This passage covers 13 T cell receptor beta chains from one sample sequenced in a study of regulatory T cells in long-lasting Graves disease. Arm-PCR of CDR3 regions and iRepertoire HTBI primers were used to build TCR beta libraries. One entry per CDR3 protein, called by TCRdb with MiXCR from the multiplex PCR reads. The top ten hold 20% of the sample, which has approximately 350,000 distinct CDR3 sequences, around 15% seen once. This sample's time point: newly diagnosed GD, antithyroid drugs for less than 3 months. RNA from PBMCs was the source of the TCR library. This sample was also put to use in a study of T cells in Graves' hyperthyroidism and ophthalmopathy.

The sample was peripheral blood mononuclear cells (PBMCs), taken at new diagnosis, from a patient treated with antithyroid drugs. The receptors here all came from a woman aged 18-35 years with Graves disease.

This clonotype was counted at least ten times. The V gene is TRBV11-2, the J gene TRBJ1-1; D gene uncertain. From germline, CDR1 is SGHAT and CDR2 FQNNGV. There are 13 residues in the CDR3. V lost 4 bases and J lost 1, with 7 bases in between. As DNA, the CDR3 is TGTGCCAGCAGCTCGAACCAGAACACTGAAGCTTTCTTT. This sequence encodes CASSSNQNTEAFF.

Many counts were recorded for this clonotype. The chain combines TRBV9 with TRBJ2-7, with D perhaps given as TRBD1 or TRBD2 (5 bases each). The CDR3 is made up of 14 amino acids. V was clipped by 4 bases and J by 1 base, with 12 bases between them. CDR1 and CDR2 from the germline V gene are SGDLS and YYNGEE. The DNA of the CDR3 is TGTGCCAGCAGCCCAGCAGGGAGTTCCTACGAGCAGTACTTC. Protein product: CASSPAGSSYEQYF.

This clonotype was seen repeatedly, ten times or more. CDR3 sequence (DNA): TGTGCCAGCAGCCTCTCGCGGGAGGGCGGCGAGCAGTACTTC. This codes for CASSLSREGGEQYF. The chain couples TRBV3-1 to TRBJ2-7; 9 nucleotides align to TRBD2. Germline values: CDR1 LGHDT, CDR2 YNNKEL (reference sequence). CDR3 length equals 14 residues. Trimming cost V 4 bases and J 6 bases; bases outside gene matches: 7.

The V gene is TRBV7-9, the J gene TRBJ2-1, with 8 bases identical to TRBD2. The CDR3 consists of 14 residues. CDR1 is SEHNR and CDR2 is FQNEAQ in the germline V gene (reference sequence). Trimming at V came to 0 bases and at J to 8 bases, leaving 3 bases not matched to a gene. CDR3 sequence: CASSLAGLGDEQFF. CDR3 sequence (DNA): TGTGCCAGCAGCTTAGCGGGACTAGGGGATGAGCAGTTCTTC.

This clonotype occurred many times. This chain joins TRBV5-5 and TRBJ2-1, with D maybe TRBD2 (6 bases). CDR3 length: 18 residues. Germline assignment: CDR1 SGHKS and CDR2 YYEKEE (reference sequence). V lost 5 bases and J lost 3, with 24 bases in between. The chain's CDR3 is CASRPGPIGLRSYNEQFF. The CDR3 region has the DNA TGTGCCAGCAGGCCTGGCCCCATTGGACTACGGAGCTACAATGAGCAGTTCTTC.

This chain connects TRBV12-3 or TRBV12-4 to TRBJ1-1; D gene unclear. Trimming took 3 bases from V and 1 from J, leaving 12 bases between them. The CDR3 is made up of 15 amino acids. CDR3 DNA: TGTGCCAGCAGTTTTACAACCTTCTGGAACACTGAAGCTTTCTTT. This encodes CASSFTTFWNTEAFF.

This clonotype was detected ten times or more. The chain has TRBV20-1 and TRBJ2-3; D gene ambiguous. CDR1 and CDR2 (germline): DFQATT, SNEGSKA (reference sequence). The CDR3 length is 12 residues. V lost 3 bases, J lost 2 bases, and 6 bases lay in between. The CDR3 region is CSASGSTDTQYF. The CDR3 nucleotides are TGCAGTGCTAGCGGATCCACAGATACGCAGTATTTT.

This clonotype was counted many times. At one of its ends the junction is not consistent with the germline gene, which may arise from a read error. The genes are TRBV2 and TRBJ2-3, with D unresolved. This CDR3 comprises 13 residues. Germline CDR1 and CDR2: SNHLY and FYNNEI. The CDR3 sequence is CASSPISGGGQVF. Here the CDR3 DNA reads TGTGCCAGCAGCCCCATCTCGGGCGGCGGCCAGGTATTT.

On this clonotype: A much more abundant neighbour one base away suggests this may be a read error. The chain recombines TRBV5-5 with TRBJ1-6; D may be TRBD1 (5 bases). This CDR3 region has 14 residues. The germline CDR1 and CDR2 sequences are SGHKS and YYEKEE (reference sequence). CDR3 residues: CASSWGTEFSPLDF. As DNA, the CDR3 is TGTGCCAGCAGCTGGGGGACCGAGTTTTCACCCCTCGACTTT.

As for this clonotype: This is likely an artifact of a read error, given a far larger clone one base away. The rearrangement joins TRBV18 to TRBJ2-1; D remains unclear. The CDR3 spans 14 residues. Germline CDR1 reads KGHSH; CDR2 reads LQKENI. Trimming left V 6 bases short and J 13 bases short, with 22 bases between. The DNA for the CDR3 is TGTGCCAGCTCGGTTTATGCGACCCAAGAGACCCAGTTCTTC. Amino acid sequence: CASSVYATQETQFF. Complete variable domain (other parts from reference TRBV18 and TRBJ2-1): NAGVMQNPRHLVRRRGQEARLRCSPMKGHSHVYWYRQLPEEGLKFMVYLQKENIIDESGMPKERFSAEFPKEGPSILRIQQVVRGDSAAYFCASSVYATQETQFFGPGTRLTVL.

This clonotype occurred many times. The CDR3 DNA reads TGTGCCAGCAGTGAAGCGAGACAGCTACCTATGAACACTGAAGCTTTCTTT. Residues: CASSEARQLPMNTEAFF. This chain joins TRBV2 and TRBJ1-1; TRBD1 is a possible D gene (5 bases). There are 17 residues in the CDR3. V was clipped by 0 bases and J by 0 bases, with 14 bases between them. The germline V gene encodes CDR1 SNHLY and CDR2 FYNNEI.

This clonotype has at least ten counts. V usage is TRBV12-3 or TRBV12-4 and J usage is TRBJ1-1, with a weak D call TRBD1 (5 bases). Trimming cost V 3 bases and J 5 bases, with 13 bases left between them. The CDR3 consists of 14 residues. The CDR3 coding sequence is TGTGCCAGCAGTTTGTGGGCAGGGATGACTGAAGCTTTCTTT. Translation: CASSLWAGMTEAFF.

This clonotype was picked up many times. The chain recombines TRBV5-1 with TRBJ2-1; 7 nucleotides match TRBD2. The CDR3 totals 14 residues. Germline CDR1 reads SGHRS; CDR2 reads YFSETQ. V trimming: 1 base; J trimming: 7 bases; junction bases outside the gene matches: 5. The CDR3 nucleotides are TGCGCCAGCAGCTTGTCACAGCGGGGTAATGAGCAGTTCTTC. This translates into CASSLSQRGNEQFF.